The 5 T cell receptor beta chains in this list originate from one sample, sequenced in a study of cytotoxic CD8 clonotypes in ibrutinib-treated CLL. The repertoire was sequenced with immunoSEQ multiplex PCR; TCRdb's copy has only in-frame clones and lacks some. The table lists approximately 350,000 clones, around 66% of them singletons. The starting material was PBMCs, obtained after 36 months of ibrutinib treatment. These receptors all come from a human donor with chronic lymphocytic leukemia.

V is TRBV5-4 and J is TRBJ2-2; 12 bases match TRBD2. Germline-derived CDR1 and CDR2 are SGHNT and YYREEE (reference sequence). The length of the CDR3 is 19 residues. The junction had 11 bases not matched to a gene; V was cut back by 0 bases and J by 5 bases. The CDR3 sequence: CASSLVGLAGGPRTGELFF. Here the CDR3 DNA reads TGTGCCAGCAGCTTGGTTGGGCTAGCGGGGGGGCCTCGGACCGGGGAGCTGTTTTTT.

This sequence joins TRBV10-3 and TRBJ1-2; 7 bases fit TRBD1. Per germline, CDR1 ENHRY and CDR2 SYGVKD. V was clipped by 8 bases and J by 2 bases; unmatched bases: 5. This CDR3 contains 13 residues. The CDR3 DNA sequence: TGTGCCATCGGGACAGTCTCCAACTATGGCTACACCTTC. This encodes CAIGTVSNYGYTF.

This clone was detected once. V usage is TRBV6-5 and J usage is TRBJ2-1; D ambiguous. Germline CDR1 MNHEY, CDR2 SVGAGI. The CDR3 consists of 14 residues. Trimming took off 6 bases at V and 5 bases at J, with 14 bases between the two ends. The CDR3 DNA is TGTGCCAGCAGGGGGTCGGCAGGAAACAATGAGCAGTTCTTC. As protein: CASRGSAGNNEQFF.

The chain carries TRBV6-1 and TRBJ1-6; 8 bases are shared with TRBD1. V gave up 1 base and J gave up 9 bases; unmatched junction bases: 20. The CDR3 totals 20 residues. CDR1 and CDR2 (germline): MNHNS, SASEGT. CDR3 region: CASSEGVPPIGQGAVSPLHF. CDR3 bases: TGTGCCAGCAGTGAAGGAGTTCCTCCGATTGGGCAGGGGGCTGTTTCACCCCTCCACTTT.

The chain has TRBV5-1 and TRBJ2-3; TRBD2 matches 9 bases. CDR1 is SGHRS and CDR2 is YFSETQ in the germline V gene. The CDR3 totals 15 residues. V trimming: 1 base; J trimming: 5 bases; junction bases outside the gene matches: 5. The CDR3 DNA reads as TGCGCCAGCAGCTTGTTGCGGGAGGGCCAAGATACGCAGTATTTT. Encoded protein: CASSLLREGQDTQYF.